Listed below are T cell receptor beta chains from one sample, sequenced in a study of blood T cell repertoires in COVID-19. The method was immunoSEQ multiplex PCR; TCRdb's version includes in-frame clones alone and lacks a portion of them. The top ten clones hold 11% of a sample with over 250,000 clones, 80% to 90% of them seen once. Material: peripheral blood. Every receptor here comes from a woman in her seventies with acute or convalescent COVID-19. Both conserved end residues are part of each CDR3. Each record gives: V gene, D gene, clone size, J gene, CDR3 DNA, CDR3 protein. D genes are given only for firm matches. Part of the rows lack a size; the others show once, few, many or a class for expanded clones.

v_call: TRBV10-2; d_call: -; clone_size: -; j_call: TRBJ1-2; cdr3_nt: TGCGCCAGCAGTGAGCAACTGTATGGCTACACCTTC; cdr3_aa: CASSEQLYGYTF
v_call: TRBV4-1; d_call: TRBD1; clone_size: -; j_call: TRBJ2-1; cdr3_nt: TGCGCCAGCAGCCAAGAACCCCTCAGGGGGCCCCGAAATTCTTACAATGAGCAGTTCTTC; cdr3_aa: CASSQEPLRGPRNSYNEQFF
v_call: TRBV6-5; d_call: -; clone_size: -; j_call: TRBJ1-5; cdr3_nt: TGTGCCGCTCAGGTTTCCCCCAATCAGCCCCAGCATTTT; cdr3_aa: CAAQVSPNQPQHF
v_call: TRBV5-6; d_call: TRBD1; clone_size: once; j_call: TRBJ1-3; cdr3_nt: TGTGCCAGCAGCCGTGGGACAGGGGAGAGGAGGACTGGAAACACCATATATTTT; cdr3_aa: CASSRGTGERRTGNTIYF
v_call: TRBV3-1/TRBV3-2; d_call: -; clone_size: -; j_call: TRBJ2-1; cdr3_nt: TGTGCCAGCAGCCGCGGGGACCTTTCCTACAATGAGCAGTTCTTC; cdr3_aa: CASSRGDLSYNEQFF
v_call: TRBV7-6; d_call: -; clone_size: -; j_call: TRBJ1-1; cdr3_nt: TGTGCCAGCAGCTTACGGGGGTACACTGAAGCTTTCTTT; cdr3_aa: CASSLRGYTEAFF
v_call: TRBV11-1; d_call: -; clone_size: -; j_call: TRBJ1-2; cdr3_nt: TGTGCCAGCAGCTTAAGAACAGGAGCTAACTATGGCTACACCTTC; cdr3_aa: CASSLRTGANYGYTF
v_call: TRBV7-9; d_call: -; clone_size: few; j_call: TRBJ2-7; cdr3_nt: TGTGCCAGCAGCTTGGGCAGAGCCGAGCAGTACTTC; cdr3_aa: CASSLGRAEQYF
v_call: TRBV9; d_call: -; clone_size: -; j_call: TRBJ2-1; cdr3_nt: TGTGCCAGCAGCGTCACCCTCGAGAAGTACAATGAGCAGTTCTTC; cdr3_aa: CASSVTLEKYNEQFF
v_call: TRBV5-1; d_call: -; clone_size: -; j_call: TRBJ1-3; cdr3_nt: TGCGCCAGCAGGGCATGGGGCGGCTCTGGAAACACCATATATTTT; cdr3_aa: CASRAWGGSGNTIYF
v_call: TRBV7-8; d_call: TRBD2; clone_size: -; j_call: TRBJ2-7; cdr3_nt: TGTGCCAGCAGCCCACTCGGGGGAGCGGGGGCCTACGAGCAGTACTTC; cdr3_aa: CASSPLGGAGAYEQYF
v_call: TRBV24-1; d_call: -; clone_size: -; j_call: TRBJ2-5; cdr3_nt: TGTGCCACCAGTGACCCGTACAGGGCTCCGCTGGGGACCCAGTACTTC; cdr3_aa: CATSDPYRAPLGTQYF
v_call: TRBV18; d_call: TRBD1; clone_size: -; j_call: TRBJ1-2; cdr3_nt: TGTGCCAGCTCACCGCGAAGGGGGCTATCTGGCTACACCTTC; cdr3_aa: CASSPRRGLSGYTF
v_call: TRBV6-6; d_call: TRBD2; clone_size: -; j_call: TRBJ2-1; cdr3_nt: TGTGCCAGCAGTGGACTAGCGGGGGCAATCTACAATGAGCAGTTCTTC; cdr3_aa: CASSGLAGAIYNEQFF
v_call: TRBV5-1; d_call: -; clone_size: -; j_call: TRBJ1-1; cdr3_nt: TGCGCCAGCACCCCGTTAGATTGGAACACTGAAGCTTTCTTT; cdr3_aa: CASTPLDWNTEAFF
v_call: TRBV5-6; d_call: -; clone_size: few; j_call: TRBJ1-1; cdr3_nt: TGTGCCAGCAGCCCAGGGAAGGGTGGGTCTTTCTTT; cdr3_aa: CASSPGKGGSFF
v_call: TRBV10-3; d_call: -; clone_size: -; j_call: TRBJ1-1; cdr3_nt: TGTGCCGGATCCGGTTATCGCGGCACTGAAGCTTTCTTT; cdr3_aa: CAGSGYRGTEAFF
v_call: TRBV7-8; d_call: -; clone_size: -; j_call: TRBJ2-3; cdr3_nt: TGTGCCAGCAGCTTAAGAGGGGGGGCAGGAGATACGCAGTATTTT; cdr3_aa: CASSLRGGAGDTQYF
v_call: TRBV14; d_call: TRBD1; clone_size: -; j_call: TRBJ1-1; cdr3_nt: TGTGCCAGCAGCCAAGGACCAGGGGGTATGTCTTTCTTT; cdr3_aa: CASSQGPGGMSFF
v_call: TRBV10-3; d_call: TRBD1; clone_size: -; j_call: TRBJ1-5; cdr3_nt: TGTGCCATCAGCCCTTCGACAGGGGGCAAGCAGCCCCAGCATTTT; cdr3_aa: CAISPSTGGKQPQHF
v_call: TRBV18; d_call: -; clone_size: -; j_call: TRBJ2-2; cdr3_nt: TGTGCCAGCTCACCCACGAGCGCTTCGAACACCGGGGAGCTGTTTTTT; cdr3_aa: CASSPTSASNTGELFF
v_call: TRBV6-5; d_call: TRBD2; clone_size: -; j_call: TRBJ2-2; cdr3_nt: TGTGCCAGCAGGGCGGGACTAGCGGGCGGGGAGCTGTTTTTT; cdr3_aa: CASRAGLAGGELFF